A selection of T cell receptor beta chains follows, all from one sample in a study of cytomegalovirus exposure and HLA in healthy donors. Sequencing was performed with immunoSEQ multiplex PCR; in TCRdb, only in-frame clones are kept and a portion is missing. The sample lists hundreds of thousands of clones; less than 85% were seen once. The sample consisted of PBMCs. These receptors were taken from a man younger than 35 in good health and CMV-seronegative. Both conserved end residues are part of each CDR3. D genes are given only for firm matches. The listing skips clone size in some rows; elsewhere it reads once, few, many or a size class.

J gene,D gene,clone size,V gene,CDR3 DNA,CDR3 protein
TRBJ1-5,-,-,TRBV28,TGTGCCAGCAGGCCACACCACAATCAGCCCCAGCATTTT,CASRPHHNQPQHF
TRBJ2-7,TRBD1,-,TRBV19,TGTGCCAGCACCGGGACAGGGGTTTACGAGCAGTACTTC,CASTGTGVYEQYF
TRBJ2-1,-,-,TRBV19,TGTGCCAGTAGTATTGATCGGTTCCAGGTCCTCAATGAGCAGTTCTTC,CASSIDRFQVLNEQFF
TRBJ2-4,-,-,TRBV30,TGTGCCTGGAGTCCGACAGATCCCAAAAACATTCAGTACTTC,CAWSPTDPKNIQYF
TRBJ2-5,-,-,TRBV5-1,TGCGCCAGCAGCTCCCAGGGGGGAGAGACCCAGTACTTC,CASSSQGGETQYF
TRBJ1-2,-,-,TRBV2,TGTGCCAGCCAAGGGGCGGACTATGGCTACACCTTC,CASQGADYGYTF
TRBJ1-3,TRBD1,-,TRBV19,TGTGCCAGTAGTATAAATACAGGGGCTGGAAACACCATATATTTT,CASSINTGAGNTIYF
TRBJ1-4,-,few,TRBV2,TGTGCCAGCAGTAGCAGGGACTCAACTAATGAAAAACTGTTTTTT,CASSSRDSTNEKLFF
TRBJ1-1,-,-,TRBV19,TGTGCCAGTAGCACCTCGGGGGAAAGCACTGAAGCTTTCTTT,CASSTSGESTEAFF
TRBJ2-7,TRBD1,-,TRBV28,TGTGCCAGCACCGAGGGGACAGGGAGTCCAGGGGGCTCCTGGGGAATTGTCTACGAGCAGTACTTC,CASTEGTGSPGGSWGIVYEQYF
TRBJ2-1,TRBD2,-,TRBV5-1,TGCGCCAGCAGCTTGGACCCTAGCGGGAGTAACTATGAGCAGTTCTTC,CASSLDPSGSNYEQFF
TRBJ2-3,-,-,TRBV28,TGTGCCAGCCCAAAATCCCGGAGTGGGACAAAGAGCACAGATACGCAGTATTTT,CASPKSRSGTKSTDTQYF
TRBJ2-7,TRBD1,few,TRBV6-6,TGTGCCAGCAGCCCCGGGACAGCAGACTACGAGCAGTACTTC,CASSPGTADYEQYF
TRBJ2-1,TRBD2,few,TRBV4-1,TGCGCCAGCAGCCAAGATTCTCTCGGGCTAGCGGGAGTTAATGAGCAGTTCTTC,CASSQDSLGLAGVNEQFF
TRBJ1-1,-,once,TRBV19,TGTGCCAGTGATACAGGGTTGAACACTGAAGCTTTCTTT,CASDTGLNTEAFF
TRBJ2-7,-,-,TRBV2,TGTGCCAGCAGCCCGGGACAGGGAGGAGGCGGGAGGCCCTACGAGCAGTACTTC,CASSPGQGGGGRPYEQYF
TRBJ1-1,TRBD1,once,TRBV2,TGTGCCAGCAGGGCCGGGACAGGGGGTCCCGCTGAAGCTTTCTTT,CASRAGTGGPAEAFF
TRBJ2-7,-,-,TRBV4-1,TGCGCCAGCAGCCAAGATCGGCGGGAATTCTCCTACGAGCAGTACTTC,CASSQDRREFSYEQYF
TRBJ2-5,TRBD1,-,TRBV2,TGTGCCAGCAGTTTGGGACAGGGGGAGACCCAGTACTTC,CASSLGQGETQYF
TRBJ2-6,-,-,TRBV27,TGTGCCAGCAGTTTACTTGGGGCCAACGTCCTGACTTTC,CASSLLGANVLTF
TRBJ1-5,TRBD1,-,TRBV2,TGTGCCAGCAGCTCCGGGACAGGGGGCGGTCAGCCCCAGCATTTT,CASSSGTGGGQPQHF
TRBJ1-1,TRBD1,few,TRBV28,TGTGCCAGCAGTTCACCGACAGGGTGGAACACTGAAGCTTTCTTT,CASSSPTGWNTEAFF
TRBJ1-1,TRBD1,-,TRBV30,TGTGCCTGGAGTGTACGTGGGGTAGGGGGCGAGACTGAAGCTTTCTTT,CAWSVRGVGGETEAFF